This record concerns one T cell receptor (beta chain) sequence. This sample stems from a study of control samples from healthy donors and cancer patients. The data were produced by immunoSEQ multiplex PCR, yet TCRdb's version contains in-frame clones alone and is incomplete. The profile covers around 6,100 clones, with approximately 68% appearing a single time and approximately 8% taken by the ten largest. Germline CDR1 SGHVS, CDR2 FQNEAQ. The V and J ends lost 4 bases and 5 bases respectively, with 14 bases between them. The CDR3 contains 15 residues. This sequence originates from a male donor with melanoma. The rearrangement links TRBV7-8 to TRBJ1-4; D gene uncertain. Source material: formalin-fixed, paraffin-embedded tissue. CDR3 DNA: TGTGCCAGCAGCTCGAGCTCCGTCGGGAATGAAAAACTGTTTTTT. Its protein is CASSSSSVGNEKLFF.